One and the same sample provided the 32 T cell receptor beta chains below, sequenced in a study of T cells expressing NK-cell markers. With the 5' RACE reads reprocessed, TCRdb shows one record per CDR3 protein and no DNA. This sample's table reports a few hundred thousand distinct CDR3 sequences. Sequenced material: blood T cells: a sorted CD56 or NKG2C T cell subset, CD4+ or CD8+ T cells, or bulk PBMC T cells (not recorded which). Every receptor here comes from a man aged 18 to 35 in good health.

V and J are TRBV20-1 and TRBJ2-2; TCRdb returns TRBD2, unconfirmable since there is no DNA. The CDR3 totals 12 residues. Germline V gives CDR1 DFQATT, CDR2 SNEGSKA (reference sequence). The chain's CDR3 is CSAGQGPGELFF.

The chain uses TRBV20-1 and TRBJ2-4; TCRdb's assignment of TRBD1 cannot be checked, as there is no DNA. CDR1 is DFQATT, CDR2 SNEGSKA, per germline (reference sequence). This CDR3 is 14 amino acids long. CDR3 sequence reads: CSAGQGLAKNIQYF.

This chain joins TRBV7-8 and TRBJ1-4; the D gene TCRdb calls, TRBD1, cannot be checked with no DNA. The length of the CDR3 is 16 residues. The V gene's germline CDR1 is SGHVS and CDR2 FQNEAQ. Here the CDR3 reads CASSLGGGALSEKLFF.

The CDR3: CASSPGQVGYTF. The chain is built from TRBV5-1 and TRBJ1-2; TCRdb gives TRBD1 as the D gene, but with no DNA this cannot be confirmed. Per the germline V gene, CDR1 is SGHRS and CDR2 is YFSETQ. The CDR3 length is 12 residues. The full variable domain, with the rest looked up from reference TRBV5-1 and TRBJ1-2, is KAGVTQTPRYLIKTRGQQVTLSCSPISGHRSVSWYQQTPGQGLQFLFEYFSETQRNKGNFPGRFSGRQFSNSRSEMNVSTLELGDSALYLCASSPGQVGYTFGSGTRLTVV.

CDR3 sequence reads: CASSRTGGSSNSYNEQFF. J is TRBJ2-1 and V is TRBV5-1; the TRBD1 assignment by TCRdb is unverifiable without DNA. The CDR3 has 18 amino acids. Germline V lookup: CDR1 SGHRS, CDR2 YFSETQ.

The rearrangement uses TRBV29-1 and TRBJ2-3; TCRdb's D gene call, TRBD2, goes unchecked for lack of DNA. The length of the CDR3 is 13 residues. In germline, CDR1 is SQVTM, CDR2 ANQGSEA. The CDR3 loop is CSVLGPSTDTQYF.

The chain joins TRBV6-5 to TRBJ2-3; no DNA is available, so the TRBD2 call from TCRdb remains unchecked. Looked up from germline, CDR1 is MNHEY and CDR2 is SVGAGI. The CDR3 is 17 residues long. The chain's CDR3 is CASSYEGAGWGRDTQYF.

The chain uses TRBV20-1 and TRBJ2-7; no DNA is available, so the TRBD1 call from TCRdb remains unchecked. The germline CDR1 and CDR2 sequences are DFQATT and SNEGSKA (reference sequence). This CDR3 has 14 amino acids. The CDR3: CSAREQGLSYEQYF.

The chain carries TRBV7-9 and TRBJ2-4. Germline CDR1 and CDR2: SEHNR and FQNEAQ (reference sequence). This CDR3 spans 13 amino acids. CDR3 loop: CAAGPLAKNIQYF.

The rearrangement joins TRBV5-1 to TRBJ1-2; without DNA, the TCRdb call of TRBD1 cannot be checked. CDR3 length equals 13 residues. Germline V gene lookup returns CDR1 SGHRS and CDR2 YFSETQ. This chain's CDR3 is CASSLGQGRGYTF. Full variable domain (rest looked up from reference TRBV5-1 and TRBJ1-2): KAGVTQTPRYLIKTRGQQVTLSCSPISGHRSVSWYQQTPGQGLQFLFEYFSETQRNKGNFPGRFSGRQFSNSRSEMNVSTLELGDSALYLCASSLGQGRGYTFGSGTRLTVV.

J is TRBJ2-5 and V is TRBV3-1; the TCRdb D gene call, TRBD2, has no DNA to confirm it. CDR1 is LGHDT and CDR2 is YNNKEL in the germline V gene (reference sequence). There are 17 residues in the CDR3. The chain's CDR3 is CASSQIGLAGGSETQYF.

The chain couples TRBV2 to TRBJ2-7. CDR3 length equals 12 residues. Germline V gene sequence: CDR1 SNHLY, CDR2 FYNNEI. The CDR3 here is CASSATAYEQYF.

The J gene is TRBJ1-4, the V gene TRBV20-1. The CDR3 loop spans 14 amino acids. CDR1 is DFQATT, CDR2 SNEGSKA, per germline (reference sequence). The CDR3 spells CSARLSGTNEKLFF.

The chain links TRBV30 to TRBJ1-3. From germline, CDR1 is GTSNPN and CDR2 SVGIG (reference sequence). CDR3 size: 13 residues. The CDR3 is CARGGEPGNTIYF.

The CDR3 here is CASSESGSGTRLYGYTF. V is TRBV25-1 and J is TRBJ1-2. The CDR3 extends over 17 amino acids. The germline CDR1 and CDR2 sequences are MGHDK and SYGVNS.

CDR3 in amino acids: CASSSEGRKQYF. This sequence joins TRBV9 and TRBJ2-7; the D call of TRBD2 rests on TCRdb alone, since no DNA is present to check it. Germline loops: CDR1 SGDLS, CDR2 YYNGEE. CDR3 size: 12 residues. Using reference TRBV9 and TRBJ2-7 for the parts outside the CDR3, the full variable domain is DSGVTQTPKHLITATGQRVTLRCSPRSGDLSVYWYQQSLDQGLQFLIQYYNGEERAKGNILERFSAQQFPDLHSELNLSSLELGDSALYFCASSSEGRKQYFGPGTRLTVT.

This chain connects TRBV14 to TRBJ2-7; there is no DNA to check the TCRdb D call of TRBD1. Germline V CDR1 and CDR2: SGHDN, FVKESK. CDR3 length: 16 residues. This CDR3 reads CASSPSRGGRFYEQYF.

The gene calls are TRBV3-1 and TRBJ1-1; with no DNA, the TCRdb D assignment of TRBD1 cannot be verified. There are 13 residues in the CDR3. Germline V gene lookup returns CDR1 LGHDT and CDR2 YNNKEL (reference sequence). The CDR3 loop reads CASSSRQGEKAFF.

The rearrangement links TRBV5-1 to TRBJ2-7. Germline V CDR1 and CDR2: SGHRS, YFSETQ. The CDR3 is 14 amino acids. CDR3 sequence: CASSPIGRSYEQYF.

The V gene is TRBV5-1, the J gene TRBJ2-1; TCRdb proposes TRBD1, but this gene call is untestable without DNA. CDR3 size: 15 residues. The V gene's germline CDR1 is SGHRS and CDR2 YFSETQ. This chain's CDR3 is CASSPRDPPTNEQFF.

V gene TRBV2 combines with J gene TRBJ1-5. Germline-derived CDR1 and CDR2 are SNHLY and FYNNEI. This CDR3 region has 15 residues. CDR3 in amino acids: CASSVAVHSNQPQHF.

This chain links TRBV24-1 with TRBJ1-5. Per the germline V gene, CDR1 is KGHDR and CDR2 is SFDVKD. This CDR3 contains 14 residues. The CDR3 sequence is CATSDLNSNQPQHF.

V and J are TRBV12-3 or TRBV12-4 and TRBJ2-6. CDR3 length equals 13 residues. The CDR3: CASRSSGANVLTF.

The chain has TRBV20-1 and TRBJ2-5; TCRdb selects TRBD1, and the lack of DNA leaves this call unchecked. Germline V gene sequence: CDR1 DFQATT, CDR2 SNEGSKA (reference sequence). This CDR3 comprises 13 residues. CDR3 sequence reads: CSAPGGRQETQYF.

V usage is TRBV20-1 and J usage is TRBJ2-5; absent DNA, TCRdb's TRBD2 call cannot be checked. The CDR3 is 14 residues long. Germline CDR1 and CDR2: DFQATT and SNEGSKA (reference sequence). CDR3: CSAQTSGKQETQYF.

This chain connects TRBV29-1 to TRBJ1-4; TCRdb names TRBD1, which stays unverified in the absence of DNA. CDR1 is SQVTM and CDR2 is ANQGSEA in the germline V gene. The CDR3 contains 13 residues. This CDR3 reads CSVEGGWGEKLFF.

The J gene is TRBJ1-5, the V gene TRBV5-6; TCRdb's assignment of TRBD1 cannot be checked, as there is no DNA. Germline lookup yields CDR1 SGHDT and CDR2 YYEEEE. The length of the CDR3 is 16 residues. This CDR3 reads CASSLEAGAGNQPQHF.

V is TRBV23-1 and J is TRBJ2-1; TCRdb selects TRBD1, and the lack of DNA leaves this call unchecked. TRBV23-1 is an ORF, with its function uncertain. The CDR3 covers 20 residues. CDR3: CASSQRDRGRFASSYNEQFF.

The CDR3 loop is CASSYLQEVGEQYF. The rearrangement joins TRBV6-5 to TRBJ2-7; TCRdb picks TRBD1, but there is no DNA to check that call. Germline V gene sequence: CDR1 MNHEY, CDR2 SVGAGI. CDR3 length: 14 amino acids.

V gene TRBV11-3 combines with J gene TRBJ1-1; TCRdb's D gene call, TRBD1, goes unchecked for lack of DNA. The CDR3 runs to 13 residues. Germline CDR1 is SGHNT and CDR2 is YENEEA. CDR3 region: CASSPDRGTEAFF.

This rearrangement joins TRBV5-1 to TRBJ2-1; lacking DNA, the TRBD1 call made by TCRdb goes unchecked. The length of the CDR3 is 15 residues. Germline CDR1 reads SGHRS; CDR2 reads YFSETQ. CDR3 loop: CASSLAGIPPNEQFF.

V and J are TRBV6-1 and TRBJ2-1; the TRBD2 assignment by TCRdb is unverifiable without DNA. The CDR3 totals 15 residues. CDR1 is MNHNS and CDR2 is SASEGT in the germline V gene. The CDR3 region is CASSPTSGPHNEQFF.